These 26 T cell receptor beta chains came from one sample sequenced in a study of OX40 agonist ivuxolimab in advanced cancers. TCRdb's table, derived via immunoSEQ multiplex PCR, lists solely in-frame clones and lacks some. The sample includes some 49,000 clones, 65% to 85% seen only once; the top ten take approximately 4.1%. The sample in question was CD4+ or CD8+ T cells sorted from blood, obtained in a trial of the OX40 agonist ivuxolimab. Receptors were obtained from an adult with an advanced solid tumor such as melanoma, head and neck, liver or kidney cancer.

V usage is TRBV11-2 and J usage is TRBJ2-5; D is perhaps TRBD2 (6 bases). Germline assignment: CDR1 SGHAT and CDR2 FQNNGV. CDR3 length equals 14 residues. The V gene lost 1 base and the J gene lost 5 bases, with 11 bases spanning the gap. CDR3 nucleotide sequence: TGTGCCAGCAGCTTAGTGTCTAGCGAGGAGACCCAGTACTTC. Protein sequence: CASSLVSSEETQYF.

The genes are TRBV19 and TRBJ1-3, with D unresolved. V was pared by 3 bases and J by 4 bases, with 7 bases between. This CDR3 is 13 amino acids long. Germline values: CDR1 LNHDA, CDR2 SQIVND (reference sequence). DNA for the CDR3: TGTGCCAGTAGTATCCGGGAGGGAAACACCATATATTTT. Translated: CASSIREGNTIYF.

This clone has just a few counts. J is TRBJ2-5 and V is TRBV7-2; D might be TRBD1 or TRBD2, each matching 6 bases. The CDR3 extends over 13 amino acids. Trimming shortened V by 8 bases and J by 3 bases, and 13 bases separated the two germline ends. Germline lookup yields CDR1 SGHTA and CDR2 FQGNSA. CDR3 sequence: CASGGQVKETQYF. CDR3 DNA sequence: TGTGCCAGCGGGGGGCAAGTAAAAGAGACCCAGTACTTC.

V gene TRBV6-1 combines with J gene TRBJ2-7; D gene unclear. Between the trimmed V and J ends, which lost 4 bases and 2 bases, there was a span of 12 bases. The length of the CDR3 is 14 residues. From germline, CDR1 is MNHNS and CDR2 SASEGT. CDR3 protein: CASSGATLPYEQYF. DNA for the CDR3: TGTGCCAGCAGTGGGGCGACACTCCCCTACGAGCAGTACTTC.

The chain uses TRBV5-1 and TRBJ2-7, with D perhaps matching TRBD1 (6 bases). CDR3 length: 15 residues. Trimming took off 3 bases at V and 6 bases at J, with 19 bases between the two ends. Germline lookup yields CDR1 SGHRS and CDR2 YFSETQ. CDR3 coding DNA: TGCGCCAGCAGCTCAGAGGGGGTCAGATCCCTCGAGCAGTACTTC. Amino acids: CASSSEGVRSLEQYF.

This clone was observed once. The chain carries TRBV19 and TRBJ1-6, with D hard to call. Germline assignment: CDR1 LNHDA and CDR2 SQIVND (reference sequence). CDR3 length equals 12 residues. Trimming took 5 bases from V and 10 from J, leaving 9 bases between them. The CDR3: CASSEVGSPLHF. The CDR3 DNA is TGTGCCAGTAGTGAAGTGGGATCACCCCTCCACTTT.

On this clone: The same CDR3 also results from other DNA sequences found in this sample. The chain is built from TRBV7-2 and TRBJ1-1; D is unclear. Trimming took 5 bases from V and 1 from J, leaving 8 bases between them. Germline CDR1 SGHTA, CDR2 FQGNSA. CDR3 size: 13 residues. The CDR3 nucleotides are TGTGCCAGCAGCCTCGAGAGGAACACTGAAGCTTTCTTT. Translated, it gives CASSLERNTEAFF.

This clone has a handful of counts. One end of the junction does not line up with germline, which may come from a read error. CDR3 nucleotides: TGTGCCTGGAACCTGCCGGGACAGGGGGCTGAGGCTTTCTTT. Its protein is CAWNLPGQGAEAFF. This chain connects TRBV30 to TRBJ1-1; 12 positions agree with TRBD1. The germline CDR1 and CDR2 sequences are GTSNPN and SVGIG (reference sequence). The CDR3 consists of 14 residues.

The genes are TRBV7-8 and TRBJ2-2, with a possible D match to TRBD2 (7 bases). The length of the CDR3 is 15 residues. V was shortened by 4 bases and J by 6 bases, with 15 bases between the two germline ends. Looked up from germline, CDR1 is SGHVS and CDR2 is FQNEAQ. The DNA of the CDR3 is TGTGCCAGCAGCTCGCAAGGGGGGGCTGCCGGGGAGCTGTTTTTT. Translation: CASSSQGGAAGELFF.

This clone was counted only a few times. This sequence joins TRBV25-1 and TRBJ1-4; TRBD1 matches at 8 bases. The CDR3 contains 17 residues. Germline V gene lookup returns CDR1 MGHDK and CDR2 SYGVNS. V shed 0 bases, J shed 8 bases, and the junction held 11 bases outside the gene matches. The CDR3 is CASSEYSQGGQGEKLFF. Written as DNA, the CDR3 is TGTGCCAGCAGTGAATACTCACAGGGGGGTCAAGGAGAAAAACTGTTTTTT.

The chain links TRBV9 to TRBJ2-2, with 8 bases aligning to TRBD1. This CDR3 is built from 15 residues. CDR1 SGDLS and CDR2 YYNGEE come from the germline V gene. Losses at the gene ends were 2 bases for V and 7 bases for J; bases not matched to a gene: 7. For the CDR3, the DNA is TGTGCCAGCAGCGTCGAGACAGGGGCCGTCGGGGAGCTGTTTTTT. It translates to CASSVETGAVGELFF.

The rearrangement links TRBV6-1 to TRBJ1-5; D is possibly TRBD1 (6 bases). This CDR3 region has 17 residues. V shed 4 bases and J shed 6 bases, with 22 bases lying between them. Germline V gene sequence: CDR1 MNHNS, CDR2 SASEGT. The CDR3, as DNA: TGTGCCAGCAGTGGAAGGGGGACCACAGGGAACGGTCAGCCCCAGCATTTT. This sequence encodes CASSGRGTTGNGQPQHF.

A remark on this clone: Distinct nucleotide sequences in the sample also encode this CDR3. V and J are TRBV4-2 and TRBJ1-5; TRBD1 agrees at 7 bases. V trimming: 0 bases; J trimming: 5 bases; junction bases outside the gene matches: 4. The CDR3 totals 15 residues. Looked up from germline, CDR1 is LGHNA and CDR2 is YNFKEQ. DNA for the CDR3: TGTGCCAGCAGCCAAGATGGGACAGAGGATCAGCCCCAGCATTTT. Protein product: CASSQDGTEDQPQHF.

The CDR3 DNA follows: TGTGCCAGCAGGGGACTAAGCTCTGGGGCCAACGTCCTGACTTTC. Its protein is CASRGLSSGANVLTF. The rearrangement links TRBV27 to TRBJ2-6; 7 bases match TRBD2. Germline V gives CDR1 MNHEY, CDR2 SMNVEV (reference sequence). The CDR3 has 15 residues. V gave up 6 bases and J gave up 0 bases; unmatched junction bases: 2.

The genes are TRBV5-1 and TRBJ2-4; D is unclear. Germline-derived CDR1 and CDR2 are SGHRS and YFSETQ. The CDR3 loop spans 15 amino acids. The V end lost 6 bases, the J end lost 4 bases, and 17 bases lay between the germline ends. CDR3 DNA: TGCGCCAGCAACCCAGAGCCCAACGCTAAAAACATTCAGTACTTC. Translation: CASNPEPNAKNIQYF.

This chain uses TRBV4-1 with TRBJ2-4; a weak D match, TRBD2 (5 bases). This CDR3 is 14 amino acids long. Germline V gives CDR1 MGHRA, CDR2 YSYEKL. Trimming removed 2 bases from V and 2 bases from J, with 7 bases in between. The CDR3 sequence is CASSQPGTKNIQYF. The CDR3 DNA follows: TGCGCCAGCAGCCAACCCGGGACCAAAAACATTCAGTACTTC.

This clone was recorded only once. The V and J genes are TRBV7-3 and TRBJ2-1, with D tentatively TRBD2 (5 bases). Trimming removed 1 base at V and 4 bases at J, with 8 bases between. The CDR3 loop spans 14 amino acids. Germline V CDR1 and CDR2: SGHTA, FQGTGA. CDR3 sequence (DNA): TGTGCCAGCAGCTTAATGGACTCATACAATGAGCAGTTCTTC. It codes for CASSLMDSYNEQFF.

The chain joins TRBV7-9 to TRBJ2-5; 7 nucleotides line up with TRBD2. The CDR3 is 13 residues long. The germline V gene has CDR1 SEHNR and CDR2 FQNEAQ (reference sequence). V dropped 4 bases and J dropped 4; count of bases not matched to a gene: 3. CDR3 in DNA: TGTGCCAGCAGCTCGGGGGGTGTAGAGACCCAGTACTTC. Translated, it gives CASSSGGVETQYF.

The rearrangement uses TRBV19 and TRBJ1-2; D not resolved. Per germline, CDR1 LNHDA and CDR2 SQIVND (reference sequence). The V and J ends lost 0 bases and 2 bases respectively, with 4 bases between them. The CDR3 is 13 amino acids. The CDR3 protein is CASSIDENYGYTF. CDR3 nucleotides: TGTGCCAGTAGTATAGATGAAAACTATGGCTACACCTTC.

This chain uses TRBV5-4 with TRBJ2-3, with 8 bases matching TRBD2. The J segment lost 6 bases and the V segment lost 2 bases, leaving 5 bases of the junction unmatched. The CDR3 totals 14 residues. The germline V gene has CDR1 SGHNT and CDR2 YYREEE (reference sequence). For the CDR3, the DNA is TGTGCCAGCAGCTTTCGGGGGGGCGGCGATACGCAGTATTTT. Amino acids: CASSFRGGGDTQYF.

The rearrangement joins TRBV7-3 to TRBJ1-2; D possibly corresponds to TRBD1 (5 bases). The CDR3 is 14 residues long. V was pared by 5 bases and J by 4 bases, with 14 bases between. Germline CDR1 is SGHTA and CDR2 is FQGTGA. This chain's CDR3 is CASSPRGTSYGYTF. The CDR3 nucleotides are TGTGCCAGCAGCCCACGGGGGACCTCCTATGGCTACACCTTC.

V and J are TRBV27 and TRBJ2-5; D is possibly TRBD2 (5 bases). Germline V CDR1 and CDR2: MNHEY, SMNVEV (reference sequence). With 10 bases removed from V and 5 bases from J, the gap between germline ends came to 14 bases. The CDR3 loop spans 12 amino acids. The CDR3 loop is CATSIRGETQYF. The CDR3 bases are TGTGCCACCTCAATTCGGGGTGAGACCCAGTACTTC.

V is TRBV4-1 and J is TRBJ2-5; 8 positions match TRBD1. V was clipped by 0 bases and J by 5 bases; unmatched bases: 2. Germline lookup yields CDR1 MGHRA and CDR2 YSYEKL. The CDR3 contains 14 residues. CDR3 sequence reads: CASSQEDREETQYF. The DNA of the CDR3 is TGCGCCAGCAGCCAAGAGGACAGGGAGGAGACCCAGTACTTC.

This clone was seen a few times. V usage is TRBV5-1 and J usage is TRBJ1-4, with TRBD1 as a possible D gene (5 bases). V was cut by 0 bases and J by 8 bases, with 14 bases left in between. Looked up from germline, CDR1 is SGHRS and CDR2 is YFSETQ. The CDR3 has 15 residues. This chain's CDR3 is CASSLGGRGQEKLFF. The CDR3 DNA follows: TGCGCCAGCAGCTTGGGGGGTAGGGGCCAAGAAAAACTGTTTTTT.

DNA of the CDR3: TGCGCCAGCAGCCAAGGGACAGGGGCCAATCAGCCCCAGCATTTT. Residues: CASSQGTGANQPQHF. The chain carries TRBV4-1 and TRBJ1-5; 9 bases agree with TRBD1. This CDR3 contains 15 residues. CDR1 is MGHRA and CDR2 is YSYEKL in the germline V gene. The V and J ends lost 1 base and 3 bases, in that order; junction bases with no gene match: 1.

The CDR3 coding sequence is TGTGCCAGCAGCCAAGTTATCGGCGGGGAGGGTGAGACCCAGTACTTC. Its translation: CASSQVIGGEGETQYF. The genes are TRBV4-2 and TRBJ2-5, with 7 nucleotides matching TRBD2. The V segment lost 1 base and the J segment 5 bases; nucleotides outside the gene matches: 10. The CDR3 length is 16 residues. CDR1 is LGHNA and CDR2 is YNFKEQ in the germline V gene.